The 23 T cell receptor beta chains reported below all come from one sample, sequenced in a study of blood T cell repertoires in COVID-19 (dated by TCRdb to about 2020). The library was built by means of the immunoSEQ multiplex PCR assay. The source is immuneACCESS, and TCRdb retained only in-frame sequences with V and J called. Part of the clones is not carried over; for the studies checked, unresolved V genes explain less than half of this, and the remainder is unexplained. Present in this sample are roughly 120,000 clones, around nine tenths of which were seen just once. The ten largest clones take up around 2% of the sample. Material: peripheral blood. All receptors come from a man between 45 and 60 years old with COVID-19, enrolled during active disease.

V gene TRBV19 combines with J gene TRBJ1-3, with D unresolved. Trimming pared 5 bases from V and 0 bases from J, leaving 8 bases between. The germline V gene encodes CDR1 LNHDA and CDR2 SQIVND (reference sequence). This CDR3 has 14 amino acids. The CDR3 loop reads CASSSGSSGNTIYF. The CDR3 bases are TGTGCCAGTAGTTCGGGATCCTCTGGAAACACCATATATTTT.

V usage is TRBV7-3 and J usage is TRBJ2-7; maybe TRBD1 (5 bases). Germline CDR1 SGHTA, CDR2 FQGTGA. The CDR3 runs 13 residues. V lost 4 bases to trimming and J lost 7 bases, with 14 bases between them. The CDR3 region is CASSSRAGQEQYF. DNA for the CDR3: TGTGCCAGCAGCTCCCGGGCAGGGCAGGAGCAGTACTTC.

The V call is TRBV5-4, the J call TRBJ1-2; TRBD1 might be the D (5 bases). The CDR3 runs 11 residues. The germline V and J ends were trimmed by 9 bases and 4 bases, with 10 bases remaining between them. Germline values: CDR1 SGHNT, CDR2 YYREEE (reference sequence). The CDR3 sequence: CATLGGYGYTF. CDR3 DNA sequence: TGTGCCACGTTGGGGGGCTATGGCTACACCTTC.

CDR3: CASSRLALGTEAFF. The CDR3 DNA reads as TGTGCCAGCAGCAGATTAGCTTTGGGCACTGAAGCTTTCTTT. The chain couples TRBV7-9 to TRBJ1-1, with D hard to call. The germline CDR1 and CDR2 sequences are SEHNR and FQNEAQ (reference sequence). This CDR3 contains 14 residues. V was cut by 5 bases and J by 4 bases, with 14 bases left in between.

This chain connects TRBV4-2 to TRBJ2-3, with 12 bases aligning to TRBD2. Germline values: CDR1 LGHNA, CDR2 YNFKEQ. The CDR3 runs 16 residues. Germline trimming cut 4 bases from V and 3 bases from J; bases unmatched to any gene: 5. CDR3 in amino acids: CASSPSGTSGTDTQYF. The CDR3 DNA reads as TGTGCCAGCAGCCCTTCCGGGACTAGCGGGACAGATACGCAGTATTTT.

The DNA for the CDR3 is TGTGCCAGCAGCGAGGACGCCGGGACAGGGAACGAGCAGTACTTC. Amino acids: CASSEDAGTGNEQYF. V usage is TRBV9 and J usage is TRBJ2-7; the match to TRBD1 covers 9 bases. V gave up 3 bases and J gave up 5 bases; unmatched junction bases: 9. Per the germline V gene, CDR1 is SGDLS and CDR2 is YYNGEE. The CDR3 runs to 15 residues. Together with reference TRBV9 and TRBJ2-7, the CDR3 gives the full variable domain: DSGVTQTPKHLITATGQRVTLRCSPRSGDLSVYWYQQSLDQGLQFLIQYYNGEERAKGNILERFSAQQFPDLHSELNLSSLELGDSALYFCASSEDAGTGNEQYFGPGTRLTVT.

This clone came up once. The V and J genes are TRBV4-3 and TRBJ2-4; 7 bases align to TRBD2. The CDR3 runs to 15 residues. Looked up from germline, CDR1 is LGHNA and CDR2 is YSLEER. With 4 bases clipped from V and 5 bases from J, the junction kept 8 bases outside the gene matches. CDR3 sequence (DNA): TGCGCCAGCAGCCGATCGGCTCTAGCGGAAAACATTCAGTACTTC. This translates into CASSRSALAENIQYF.

The CDR3: CASSLQGPSTYGYTF. DNA for the CDR3: TGTGCCAGCAGCCTCCAGGGTCCCTCGACCTATGGCTACACCTTC. This sequence joins TRBV11-2 and TRBJ1-2, with D possibly TRBD1 on 5 matching bases. The CDR3 has 15 amino acids. Looked up from germline, CDR1 is SGHAT and CDR2 is FQNNGV. The V end lost 5 bases, the J end lost 4 bases, and 17 bases lay between the germline ends.

The chain uses TRBV5-4 and TRBJ2-3; TRBD2 aligns across 7 bases. Looked up from germline, CDR1 is SGHNT and CDR2 is YYREEE (reference sequence). The CDR3 contains 14 residues. V was clipped by 2 bases and J by 6 bases; unmatched bases: 6. The CDR3, as DNA: TGTGCCAGCAGCTTCGGAGGGAGGGCGGATACGCAGTATTTT. Residues: CASSFGGRADTQYF.

This rearrangement joins TRBV19 to TRBJ1-3, with a weak D call TRBD1 (5 bases). The CDR3 has 15 amino acids. CDR1 LNHDA and CDR2 SQIVND come from the germline V gene (reference sequence). V shed 6 bases and J shed 0 bases, with 12 bases lying between them. CDR3 sequence reads: CASSMDTISGNTIYF. The CDR3 DNA follows: TGTGCCAGTAGCATGGACACAATCTCTGGAAACACCATATATTTT.

The chain links TRBV6-5 to TRBJ1-1, with D perhaps TRBD1 (5 bases). Trimming took off 5 bases at V and 4 bases at J, with 11 bases between the two ends. Germline loops: CDR1 MNHEY, CDR2 SVGAGI. There are 13 residues in the CDR3. The CDR3 DNA is TGTGCCAGCAGTCCACAGGAGGGCACTGAAGCTTTCTTT. It yields the protein CASSPQEGTEAFF.

V usage is TRBV29-1 and J usage is TRBJ2-1; 8 bases align to TRBD2. Trimming at V came to 6 bases and at J to 7 bases, leaving 11 bases not matched to a gene. Germline V CDR1 and CDR2: SQVTM, ANQGSEA. CDR3 length equals 14 residues. The CDR3 nucleotides are TGCAGCGTCGAATCGGGACTAGGGGAGAATGAGCAGTTCTTC. Residues: CSVESGLGENEQFF.

The chain uses TRBV3-1 (or the pseudogene TRBV3-2) and TRBJ2-2; possible D gene TRBD2, 5 bases. The CDR3 sequence is 15 residues long. Trimming removed 4 bases at V and 1 base at J, with 10 bases between. From germline, CDR1 is LGHDT and CDR2 YNNKEL (reference sequence). The CDR3 loop is CASSPWTLNTGELFF. Here the CDR3 DNA reads TGTGCCAGCAGCCCATGGACTCTGAACACCGGGGAGCTGTTTTTT.

The chain combines TRBV4-2 with TRBJ1-6, with TRBD1 identical over 8 bases. Germline V gene lookup returns CDR1 LGHNA and CDR2 YNFKEQ. The CDR3 has 20 residues. V trimming: 4 bases; J trimming: 0 bases; junction bases outside the gene matches: 14. The CDR3 DNA reads TGTGCCAGCAGCCCCGGACAGGGCGTACTTCCAAGCTCCTATAATTCACCCCTCCACTTT. The encoded protein is CASSPGQGVLPSSYNSPLHF.

The J gene is TRBJ1-1, the V gene TRBV18, with D tentatively TRBD1 (5 bases). The CDR3 spans 14 residues. Trimming took 3 bases from V and 3 from J, leaving 11 bases between them. Germline V gene data show CDR1 as KGHSH and CDR2 as LQKENI. The CDR3 is CASSPQARDTEAFF. The CDR3 DNA follows: TGTGCCAGCTCACCTCAGGCCAGGGACACTGAAGCTTTCTTT.

The chain recombines TRBV30 with TRBJ2-7; 7 nucleotides align to TRBD1. V lost 0 bases and J lost 6; bases outside the gene matches: 2. The V gene's germline CDR1 is GTSNPN and CDR2 SVGIG (reference sequence). CDR3 length equals 12 residues. This CDR3 is CAWSVQGSEQYF. The CDR3, as DNA: TGTGCCTGGAGTGTACAGGGGAGCGAGCAGTACTTC.

This chain links TRBV19 with TRBJ2-3, with TRBD2 identical over 7 bases. Germline CDR1 LNHDA, CDR2 SQIVND (reference sequence). V dropped 7 bases and J dropped 9; count of bases not matched to a gene: 13. The CDR3 extends over 14 amino acids. The CDR3 DNA reads as TGTGCCAGTACCCCACGGCGGGAGCGAGGCACGCAGTATTTT. The encoded protein is CASTPRRERGTQYF.

This chain uses TRBV5-1 with TRBJ2-2; 7 bases are shared with TRBD2. J gave up 5 bases and V 1 base, and 5 bases lay outside the gene matches. CDR1 and CDR2 from the germline V gene are SGHRS and YFSETQ. The CDR3 spans 15 residues. The CDR3 loop is CASSLSGISTGELFF. The CDR3 nucleotides are TGCGCCAGCAGCTTGAGCGGGATTTCTACCGGGGAGCTGTTTTTT.

DNA for the CDR3: TGTGCCACCGAACAGGGTCCCTACAATGAGCAGTTCTTC. Protein sequence: CATEQGPYNEQFF. This chain links TRBV24-1 with TRBJ2-1; weak D call: TRBD1 (6 bases). From germline, CDR1 is KGHDR and CDR2 SFDVKD. The CDR3 consists of 13 residues. V lost 9 bases to trimming and J lost 2 bases, with 10 bases between them.

The chain carries TRBV28 and TRBJ2-5; D unclear. This CDR3 spans 13 amino acids. Trimming removed 6 bases at V and 1 base at J, with 9 bases between. CDR1 and CDR2 (germline): MDHEN, SYDVKM. The CDR3 loop reads CASSLVGQETQYF. CDR3 nucleotides: TGTGCCAGCAGCCTAGTGGGCCAAGAGACCCAGTACTTC. Full variable domain (remainder filled in from reference TRBV28 and TRBJ2-5): DVKVTQSSRYLVKRTGEKVFLECVQDMDHENMFWYRQDPGLGLRLIYFSYDVKMKEKGDIPEGYSVSREKKERFSLILESASTNQTSMYLCASSLVGQETQYFGPGTRLLVL.

CDR3 coding DNA: TGCGCCAGCAGCTGGGATTCCAGGGGTCGGCACAAAGAGACCCAGTACTTC. The encoded protein is CASSWDSRGRHKETQYF. V is TRBV5-1 and J is TRBJ2-5, with TRBD1 as a possible D gene (6 bases). Germline V gene data show CDR1 as SGHRS and CDR2 as YFSETQ. V lost 3 bases to trimming and J lost 3 bases, with 21 bases between them. The CDR3 is made up of 17 amino acids.

The chain carries TRBV19 and TRBJ2-5; 8 bases line up with TRBD1. The germline V gene encodes CDR1 LNHDA and CDR2 SQIVND (reference sequence). The V and J ends lost 3 bases and 2 bases, in that order; junction bases with no gene match: 2. The CDR3 sequence is 14 residues long. CDR3 amino acids: CASSIGQGQETQYF. DNA for the CDR3: TGTGCCAGTAGTATTGGACAGGGACAAGAGACCCAGTACTTC.

CDR3 coding DNA: TGTGCCTGGAGTGTGTCAGGGGGTGAGACCCAGTACTTC. It encodes CAWSVSGGETQYF. J is TRBJ2-5 and V is TRBV30; TRBD1 agrees at 7 bases. V dropped 0 bases and J dropped 5; count of bases not matched to a gene: 3. CDR1 is GTSNPN, CDR2 SVGIG, per germline (reference sequence). The CDR3 has 13 residues.